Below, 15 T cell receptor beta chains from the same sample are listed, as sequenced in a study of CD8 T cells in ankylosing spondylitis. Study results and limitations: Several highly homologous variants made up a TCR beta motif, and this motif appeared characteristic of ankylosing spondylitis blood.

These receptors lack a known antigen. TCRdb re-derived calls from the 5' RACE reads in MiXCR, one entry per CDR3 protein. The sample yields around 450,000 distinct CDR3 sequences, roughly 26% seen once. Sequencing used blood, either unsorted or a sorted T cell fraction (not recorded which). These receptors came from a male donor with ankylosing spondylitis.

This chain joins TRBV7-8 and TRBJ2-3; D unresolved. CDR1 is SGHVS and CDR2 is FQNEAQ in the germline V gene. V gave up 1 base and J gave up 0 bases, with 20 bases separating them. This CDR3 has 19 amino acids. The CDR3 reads CASSLGFRKAPPSTDTQYF. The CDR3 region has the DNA TGTGCCAGCAGCTTAGGTTTTCGGAAAGCACCTCCTAGCACAGATACGCAGTATTTT.

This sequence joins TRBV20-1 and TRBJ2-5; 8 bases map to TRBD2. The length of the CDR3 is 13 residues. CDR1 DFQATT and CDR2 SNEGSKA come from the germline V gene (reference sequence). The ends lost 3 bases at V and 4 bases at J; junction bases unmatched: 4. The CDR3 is CSARVAGLETQYF. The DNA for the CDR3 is TGCAGTGCTAGGGTAGCGGGGTTAGAGACCCAGTACTTC.

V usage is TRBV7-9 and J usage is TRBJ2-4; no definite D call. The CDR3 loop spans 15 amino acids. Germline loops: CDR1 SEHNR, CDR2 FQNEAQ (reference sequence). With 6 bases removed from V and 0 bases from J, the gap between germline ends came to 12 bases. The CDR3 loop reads CASRSTGLAKNIQYF. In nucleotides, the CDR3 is TGTGCCAGCAGGTCGACCGGTTTAGCCAAAAACATTCAGTACTTC.

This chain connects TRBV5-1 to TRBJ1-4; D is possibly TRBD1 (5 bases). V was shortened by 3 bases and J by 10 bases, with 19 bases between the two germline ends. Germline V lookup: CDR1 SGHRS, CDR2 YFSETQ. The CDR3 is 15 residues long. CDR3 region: CASSYETDFYRKLFF. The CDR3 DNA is TGCGCCAGCAGCTATGAGACAGACTTTTATAGAAAACTGTTTTTT. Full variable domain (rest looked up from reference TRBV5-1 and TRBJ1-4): KAGVTQTPRYLIKTRGQQVTLSCSPISGHRSVSWYQQTPGQGLQFLFEYFSETQRNKGNFPGRFSGRQFSNSRSEMNVSTLELGDSALYLCASSYETDFYRKLFFGSGTQLSVL.

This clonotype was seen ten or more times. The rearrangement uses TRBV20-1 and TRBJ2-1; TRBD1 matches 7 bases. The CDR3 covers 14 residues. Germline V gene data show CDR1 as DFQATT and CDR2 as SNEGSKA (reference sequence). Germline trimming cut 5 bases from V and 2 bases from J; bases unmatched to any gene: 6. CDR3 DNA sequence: TGCAGTGCTTACGGGGACAGTGCCTACAATGAGCAGTTCTTC. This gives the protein CSAYGDSAYNEQFF.

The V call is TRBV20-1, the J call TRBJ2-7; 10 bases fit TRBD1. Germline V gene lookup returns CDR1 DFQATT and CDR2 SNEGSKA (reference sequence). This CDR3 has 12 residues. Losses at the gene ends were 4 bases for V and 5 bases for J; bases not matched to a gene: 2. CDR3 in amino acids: CSATGQGNEQYF. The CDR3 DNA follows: TGCAGTGCTACGGGACAGGGGAACGAGCAGTACTTC.

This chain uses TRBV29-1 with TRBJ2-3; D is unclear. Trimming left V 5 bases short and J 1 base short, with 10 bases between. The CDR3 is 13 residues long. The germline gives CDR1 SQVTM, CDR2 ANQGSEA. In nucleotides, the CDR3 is TGCAGCGTTAGCGAGATGGGCACAGATACGCAGTATTTT. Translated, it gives CSVSEMGTDTQYF.

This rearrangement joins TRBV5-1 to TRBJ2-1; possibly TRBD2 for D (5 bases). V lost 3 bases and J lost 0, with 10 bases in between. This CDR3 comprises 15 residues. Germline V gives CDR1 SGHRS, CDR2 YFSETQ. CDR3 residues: CASSWTSSSYNEQFF. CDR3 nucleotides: TGCGCCAGCAGCTGGACTTCAAGCTCCTACAATGAGCAGTTCTTC. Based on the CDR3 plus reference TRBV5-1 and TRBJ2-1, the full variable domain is KAGVTQTPRYLIKTRGQQVTLSCSPISGHRSVSWYQQTPGQGLQFLFEYFSETQRNKGNFPGRFSGRQFSNSRSEMNVSTLELGDSALYLCASSWTSSSYNEQFFGPGTRLTVL.

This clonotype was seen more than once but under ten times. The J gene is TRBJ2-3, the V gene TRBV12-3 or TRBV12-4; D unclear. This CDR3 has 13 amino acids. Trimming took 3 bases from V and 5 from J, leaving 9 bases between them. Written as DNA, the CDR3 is TGTGCCAGCAGTTTGAGGCCTAGAGATACGCAGTATTTT. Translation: CASSLRPRDTQYF.

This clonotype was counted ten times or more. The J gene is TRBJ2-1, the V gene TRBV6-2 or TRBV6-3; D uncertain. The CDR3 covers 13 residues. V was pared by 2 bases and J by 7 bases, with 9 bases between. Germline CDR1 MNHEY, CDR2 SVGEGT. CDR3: CASSYHGKNEQFF. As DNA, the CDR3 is TGTGCCAGCAGTTACCACGGAAAGAATGAGCAGTTCTTC.

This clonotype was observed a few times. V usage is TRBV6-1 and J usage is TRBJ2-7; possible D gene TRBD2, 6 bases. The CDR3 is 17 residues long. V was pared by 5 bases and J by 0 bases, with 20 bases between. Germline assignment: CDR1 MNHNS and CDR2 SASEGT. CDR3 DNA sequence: TGTGCCAGCAGTACCCGCACTAGTCCGACTAGCTCCTACGAGCAGTACTTC. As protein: CASSTRTSPTSSYEQYF.

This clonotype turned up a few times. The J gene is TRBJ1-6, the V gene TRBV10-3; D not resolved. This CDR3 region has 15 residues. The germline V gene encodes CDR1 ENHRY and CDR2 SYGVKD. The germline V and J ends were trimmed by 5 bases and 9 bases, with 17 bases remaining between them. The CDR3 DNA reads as TGTGCCATCAGTCACAAAGGCCAGGAAGGTTCACCCCTCCACTTT. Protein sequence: CAISHKGQEGSPLHF.

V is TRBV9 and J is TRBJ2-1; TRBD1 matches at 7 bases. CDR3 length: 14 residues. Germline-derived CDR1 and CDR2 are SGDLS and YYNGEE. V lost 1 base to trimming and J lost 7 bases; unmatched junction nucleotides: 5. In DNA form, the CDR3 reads TGTGCCAGCAGCGTAAGTACAGGGGCAAATGAGCAGTTCTTC. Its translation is CASSVSTGANEQFF.

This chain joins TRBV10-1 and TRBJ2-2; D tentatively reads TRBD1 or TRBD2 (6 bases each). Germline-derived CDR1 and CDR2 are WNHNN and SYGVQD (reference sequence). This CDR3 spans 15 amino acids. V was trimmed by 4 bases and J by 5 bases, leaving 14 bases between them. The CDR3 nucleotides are TGCGCCAGCAGTGCCGTAGGGGGGACGACCGGGGAGCTGTTTTTT. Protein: CASSAVGGTTGELFF.

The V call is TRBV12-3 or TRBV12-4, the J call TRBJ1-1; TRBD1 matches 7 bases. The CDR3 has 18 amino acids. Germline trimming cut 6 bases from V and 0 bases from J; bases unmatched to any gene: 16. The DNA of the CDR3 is TGTGCCAGCAGCCAACATAAGGGGGGACAGCAGATGAACACTGAAGCTTTCTTT. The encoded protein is CASSQHKGGQQMNTEAFF.